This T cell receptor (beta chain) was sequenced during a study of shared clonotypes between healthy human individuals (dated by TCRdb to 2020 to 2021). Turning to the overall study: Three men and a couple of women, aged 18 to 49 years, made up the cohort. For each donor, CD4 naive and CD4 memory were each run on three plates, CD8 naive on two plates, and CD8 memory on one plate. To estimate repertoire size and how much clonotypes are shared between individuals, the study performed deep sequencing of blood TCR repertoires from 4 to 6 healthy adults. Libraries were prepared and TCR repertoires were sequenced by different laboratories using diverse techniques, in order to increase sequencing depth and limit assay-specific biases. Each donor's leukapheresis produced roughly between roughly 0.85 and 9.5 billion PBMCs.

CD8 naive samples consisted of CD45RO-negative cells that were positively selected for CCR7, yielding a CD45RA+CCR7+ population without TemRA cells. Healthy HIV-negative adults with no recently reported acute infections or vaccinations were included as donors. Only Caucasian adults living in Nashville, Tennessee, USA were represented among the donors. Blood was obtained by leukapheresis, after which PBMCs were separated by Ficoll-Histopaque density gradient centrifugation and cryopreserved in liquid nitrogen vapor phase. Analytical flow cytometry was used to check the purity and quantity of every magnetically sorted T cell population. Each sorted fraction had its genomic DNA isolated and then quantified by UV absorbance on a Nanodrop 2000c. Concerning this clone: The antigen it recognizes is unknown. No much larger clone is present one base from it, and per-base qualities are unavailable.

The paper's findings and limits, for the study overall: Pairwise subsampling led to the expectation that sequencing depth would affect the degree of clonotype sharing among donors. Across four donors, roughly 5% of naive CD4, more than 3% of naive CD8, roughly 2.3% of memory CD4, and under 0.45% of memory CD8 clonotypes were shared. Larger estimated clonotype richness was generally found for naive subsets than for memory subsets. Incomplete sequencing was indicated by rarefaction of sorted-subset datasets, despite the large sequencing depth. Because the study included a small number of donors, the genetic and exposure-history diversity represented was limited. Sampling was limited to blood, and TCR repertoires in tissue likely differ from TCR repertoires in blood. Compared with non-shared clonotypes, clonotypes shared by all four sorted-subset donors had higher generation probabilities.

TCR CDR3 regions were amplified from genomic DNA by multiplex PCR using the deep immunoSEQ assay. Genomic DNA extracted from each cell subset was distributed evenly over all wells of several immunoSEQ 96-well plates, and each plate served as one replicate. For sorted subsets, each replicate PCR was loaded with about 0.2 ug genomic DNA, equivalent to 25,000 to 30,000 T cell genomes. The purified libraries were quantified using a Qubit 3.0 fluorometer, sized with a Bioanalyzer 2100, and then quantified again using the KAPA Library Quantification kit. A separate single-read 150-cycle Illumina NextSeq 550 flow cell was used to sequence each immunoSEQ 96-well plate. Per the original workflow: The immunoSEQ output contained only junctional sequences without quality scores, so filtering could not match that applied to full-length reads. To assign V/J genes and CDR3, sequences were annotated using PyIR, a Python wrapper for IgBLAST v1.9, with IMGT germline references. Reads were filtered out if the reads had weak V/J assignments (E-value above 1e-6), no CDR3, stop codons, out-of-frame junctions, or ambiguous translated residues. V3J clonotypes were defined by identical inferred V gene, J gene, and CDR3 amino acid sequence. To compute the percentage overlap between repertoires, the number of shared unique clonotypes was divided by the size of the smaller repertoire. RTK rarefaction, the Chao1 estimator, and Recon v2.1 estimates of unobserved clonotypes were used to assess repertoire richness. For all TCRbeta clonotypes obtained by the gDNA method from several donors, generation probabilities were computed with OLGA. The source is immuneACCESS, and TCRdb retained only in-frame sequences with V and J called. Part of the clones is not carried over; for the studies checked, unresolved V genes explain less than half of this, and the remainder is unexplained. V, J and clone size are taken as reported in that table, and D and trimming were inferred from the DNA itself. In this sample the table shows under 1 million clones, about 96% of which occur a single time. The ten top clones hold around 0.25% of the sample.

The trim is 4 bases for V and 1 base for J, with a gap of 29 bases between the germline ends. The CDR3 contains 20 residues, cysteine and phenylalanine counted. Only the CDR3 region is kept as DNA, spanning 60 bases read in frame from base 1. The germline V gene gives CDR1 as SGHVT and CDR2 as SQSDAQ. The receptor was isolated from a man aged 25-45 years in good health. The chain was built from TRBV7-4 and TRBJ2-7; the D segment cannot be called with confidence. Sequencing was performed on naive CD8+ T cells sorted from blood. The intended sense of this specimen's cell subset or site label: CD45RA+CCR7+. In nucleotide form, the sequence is TGTGCCAGCAGCTATCGAGCAATAGGGCCCCGAACCCACGAGTCCTACGAGCAGTACTTC. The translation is CASSYRAIGPRTHESYEQYF.